This TCR beta chain came from a study of cytomegalovirus exposure and HLA in healthy donors. PCR involved 60 Vbeta and 13 Jbeta primers. TCRdb keeps only in-frame clones here, not all; method: immunoSEQ multiplex PCR. This repertoire includes about 200,000 clones. Unmatched junction bases numbered 14, after V lost 6 bases and J lost 0 bases. CDR3 length: 17 residues. CDR1 and CDR2 from the germline V gene are SGHRS and YFSETQ. Turning to this clone: Its antigen is currently unknown.

Study-level findings and limits: Of the V segments, some could not be distinguished, including TRBV6-2 and TRBV6-3, and were excluded. In a later analysis, a missense DCLRE1C variant was linked to TCR beta V- and J-gene trimming. Among TCR beta chains of equal frequency, HLA-associated ones were more clonally expanded in a later analysis. Being productive about 90% or about 30% of the time was typical of most TCR beta V segments in an earlier analysis.

The sequence was obtained from a young man in good health and CMV-seronegative. This sequence joins TRBV5-1 and TRBJ2-7; 8 bases are shared with TRBD2. The sample comprised PBMCs. CDR3 in DNA: TGCGCCAGCACCCTCGGGCCTAGCGGGCCGTTCTCCTACGAGCAGTACTTC. It encodes CASTLGPSGPFSYEQYF.